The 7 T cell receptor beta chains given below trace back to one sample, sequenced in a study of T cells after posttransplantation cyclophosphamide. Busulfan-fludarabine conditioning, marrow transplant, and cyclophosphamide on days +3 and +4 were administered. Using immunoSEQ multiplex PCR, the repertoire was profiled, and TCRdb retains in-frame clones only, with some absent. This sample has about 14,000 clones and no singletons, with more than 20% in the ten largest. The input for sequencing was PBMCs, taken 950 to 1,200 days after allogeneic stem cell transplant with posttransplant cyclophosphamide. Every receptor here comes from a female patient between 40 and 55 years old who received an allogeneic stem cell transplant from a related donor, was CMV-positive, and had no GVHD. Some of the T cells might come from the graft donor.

The CDR3, as DNA: TGTGCCAGCAGCCAAGGACAGGTCTATGGCTACACCTTC. Translating gives CASSQGQVYGYTF. The chain uses TRBV6-5 and TRBJ1-2; 7 bases are shared with TRBD1. J was trimmed by 4 bases and V by 6 bases; bases with no gene match: 5. The CDR3 has 13 amino acids. Germline CDR1 reads MNHEY; CDR2 reads SVGAGI.

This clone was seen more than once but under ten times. The CDR3 nucleotides are TGTGCCAGCAGCCAAGGAGGGCAGGGGAACGAAAAACTGTTTTTT. This translates into CASSQGGQGNEKLFF. V and J are TRBV4-2 and TRBJ1-4, with D possibly matching TRBD1 (6 bases). The CDR3 is made up of 15 amino acids. Germline assignment: CDR1 LGHNA and CDR2 YNFKEQ. V dropped 1 base and J dropped 8 bases, with 14 bases sitting between them.

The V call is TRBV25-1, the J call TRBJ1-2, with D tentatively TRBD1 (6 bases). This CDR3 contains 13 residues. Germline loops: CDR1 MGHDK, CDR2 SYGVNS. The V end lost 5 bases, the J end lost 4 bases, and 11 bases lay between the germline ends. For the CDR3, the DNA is TGTGCCAGCAGTCAGGGGACCAGCTATGGCTACACCTTC. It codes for CASSQGTSYGYTF.

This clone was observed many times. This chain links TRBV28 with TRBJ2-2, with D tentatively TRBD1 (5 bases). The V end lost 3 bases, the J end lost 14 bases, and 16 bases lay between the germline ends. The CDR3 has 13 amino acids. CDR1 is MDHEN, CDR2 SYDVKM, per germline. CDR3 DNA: TGTGCCAGCAGTTTTATAACCAGTGACAGCCTGTTTTTT. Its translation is CASSFITSDSLFF.

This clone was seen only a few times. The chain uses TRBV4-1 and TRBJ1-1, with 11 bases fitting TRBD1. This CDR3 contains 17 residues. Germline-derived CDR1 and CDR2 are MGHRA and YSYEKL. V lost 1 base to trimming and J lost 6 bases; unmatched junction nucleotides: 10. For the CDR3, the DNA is TGCGCCAGCAGCCAAGGGGACAGGGGGATTCTCTCTCCTGAAGCTTTCTTT. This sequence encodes CASSQGDRGILSPEAFF.

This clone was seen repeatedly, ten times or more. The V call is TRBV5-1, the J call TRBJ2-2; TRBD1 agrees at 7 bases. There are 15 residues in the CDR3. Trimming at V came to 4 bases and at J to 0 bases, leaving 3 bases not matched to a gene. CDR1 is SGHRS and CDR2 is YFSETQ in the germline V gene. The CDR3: CASSPGTANTGELFF. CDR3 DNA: TGCGCCAGCAGCCCTGGGACAGCGAACACCGGGGAGCTGTTTTTT.

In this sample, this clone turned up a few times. The CDR3 coding sequence is TGTGCCAGCAGCTTGGAAAGCGCCTATGGGGCCAACGTCCTGACTTTC. This encodes CASSLESAYGANVLTF. The V gene is TRBV5-6, the J gene TRBJ2-6; D gene unclear. Germline V gene sequence: CDR1 SGHDT, CDR2 YYEEEE. This CDR3 is 16 amino acids long. Between the trimmed V and J ends, which lost 0 bases and 3 bases, there was a span of 10 bases.